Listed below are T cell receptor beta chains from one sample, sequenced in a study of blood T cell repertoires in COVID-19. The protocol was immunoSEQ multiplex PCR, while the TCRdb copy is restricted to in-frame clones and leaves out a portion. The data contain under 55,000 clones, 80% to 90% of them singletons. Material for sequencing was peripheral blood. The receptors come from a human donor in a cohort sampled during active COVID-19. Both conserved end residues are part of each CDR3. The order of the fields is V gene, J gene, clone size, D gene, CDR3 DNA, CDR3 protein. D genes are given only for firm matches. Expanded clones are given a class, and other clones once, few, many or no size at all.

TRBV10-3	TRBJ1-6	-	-	TGTGCCACTAGGACGGGGAATTCACCCCTCCACTTT	CATRTGNSPLHF
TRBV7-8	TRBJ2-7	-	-	TGTGCCAGTCAGGGTTATAGCGAGCAGTACTTC	CASQGYSEQYF
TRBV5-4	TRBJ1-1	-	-	TGTGCCAGCAGCTTGAGGCAGTATGCGCGGACTGAAGCTTTCTTT	CASSLRQYARTEAFF
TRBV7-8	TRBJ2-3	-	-	TGTGCCAGCACCTCTTTGGATACGCAGTATTTT	CASTSLDTQYF
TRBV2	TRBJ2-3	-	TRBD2	TGTGCCAGCAGTGGGGGGTCTAGCGGGACAGATACGCAGTATTTT	CASSGGSSGTDTQYF
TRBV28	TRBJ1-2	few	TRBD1	TGTGCCAGCAGTTTTCGGAACAGGGGGCATTATGGCTACACCTTC	CASSFRNRGHYGYTF
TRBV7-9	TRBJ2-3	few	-	TGTGCCAGCAGCTTTCGTCCGGGGGAAGGCACAGATACGCAGTATTTT	CASSFRPGEGTDTQYF
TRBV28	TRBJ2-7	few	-	TGTGCCAGCAGTTTATATTCGGGAACTATGCCGCAGTACTTC	CASSLYSGTMPQYF
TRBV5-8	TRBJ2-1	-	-	TGTGCCAGCAGCTTACCCAGGTTCAGCTCCTACAATGAGCAGTTCTTC	CASSLPRFSSYNEQFF
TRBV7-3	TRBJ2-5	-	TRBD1	TGTGCCAGCAGCTCGGGACAGGGGGGAGGAGAGACCCAGTACTTC	CASSSGQGGGETQYF
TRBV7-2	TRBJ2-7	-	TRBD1	TGTGCCAGCAGCTTAGGATTCGGGACAGCTTCCTACGAGCAGTACTTC	CASSLGFGTASYEQYF
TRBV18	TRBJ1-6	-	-	TGTGCCAGCTCACCAATAGAAAAATCACCCCTCCACTTT	CASSPIEKSPLHF
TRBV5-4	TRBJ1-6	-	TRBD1	TGTGCCAGCAGCTTGGTGGCAGGGGGTAATTCACCCCTCCACTTT	CASSLVAGGNSPLHF
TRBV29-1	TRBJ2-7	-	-	TGCAGCGTTGAAGAGGGCAGTACCTACGAGCAGTACTTC	CSVEEGSTYEQYF
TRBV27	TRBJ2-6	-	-	TGTGCCAGCAGGTTCAGGGGAGCTGGGGCCAACGTCCTGACTTTC	CASRFRGAGANVLTF
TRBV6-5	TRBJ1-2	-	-	TGTGCCAGCAGCGCTGACAGAACTAACTATGGCTACACCTTC	CASSADRTNYGYTF
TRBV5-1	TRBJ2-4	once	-	TGCGCCAGCAGCTTGACACAGGCCAAAAACATTCAGTACTTC	CASSLTQAKNIQYF
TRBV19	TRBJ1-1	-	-	TGTGCCAGTAGCTTAGCAGGGGAGGGCACTGAAGCTTTCTTT	CASSLAGEGTEAFF
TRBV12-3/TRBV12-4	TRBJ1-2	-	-	TGTGCCAGCAGTTTTAGAGCGGTGGGCTACACCTTC	CASSFRAVGYTF
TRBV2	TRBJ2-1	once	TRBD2	TGTGCCAGCAGCCAAGGCGGGAGGGTCCACAATGAGCAGTTCTTC	CASSQGGRVHNEQFF
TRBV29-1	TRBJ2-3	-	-	TGCAGCGTTGATTCGGAGGATACGCAGTATTTT	CSVDSEDTQYF
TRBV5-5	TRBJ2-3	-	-	TGTGCCAGCAGCATACTTCCGGGACATACGTCAACGCAGTATTTT	CASSILPGHTSTQYF
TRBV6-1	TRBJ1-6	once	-	TGTGCCAGCAGTGAAGCCCCCTCACAAGATTCACCCCTCCACTTT	CASSEAPSQDSPLHF
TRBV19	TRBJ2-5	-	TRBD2	TGTGCCAGTAGTCCGCTAGCGGGGGGCCTGGGGGAGACCCAGTACTTC	CASSPLAGGLGETQYF
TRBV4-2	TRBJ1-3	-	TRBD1	TGTGCCAGCAGCCAAGGTTACGGGACAGAATCCTCTGGAAACACCATATATTTT	CASSQGYGTESSGNTIYF
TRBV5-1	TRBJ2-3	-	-	TGCGCCAGCAGCCTACAGGGTTACACAGATACGCAGTATTTT	CASSLQGYTDTQYF